Sequencing of this T cell receptor beta chain was carried out in a study of blood T cell repertoires in COVID-19. About the study: The United States, Italy and Spain provided the acute and convalescent COVID-19 samples. The analysed material was cDNA or gDNA that came from T cells, B-cell-depleted T cells, or PBMCs.

This clone was detected only once. Trimming shortened V by 0 bases and J by 8 bases, and 11 bases separated the two germline ends. The CDR3 contains 13 residues. Germline loops: CDR1 SGDLS, CDR2 YYNGEE. In the authors' methods: By means of reference gene primer amplification, nucleated cell counts were estimated. TCRdb's table, derived via immunoSEQ multiplex PCR, lists solely in-frame clones and lacks some. For V, J and clone size, that table is used; D and trimming come from the DNA. The repertoire includes around 260,000 clones, roughly nine tenths of them detected once, and 3.5% to 4.5% sits in the top ten.

This receptor was taken from a man aged 55 to 69 who had recovered from COVID-19. The sequenced material came from peripheral blood. The rearrangement joins TRBV9 to TRBJ1-1; a weak D match, TRBD1 (5 bases). The CDR3 DNA reads as TGTGCCAGCAGCGTAGCGACAGAGGCCGAAGCTTTCTTT. It translates to CASSVATEAEAFF.